The clone carrying this TCR beta chain has a count of ten or more. Its antigen is undetermined. In TCRdb, the 5' RACE reads were re-called with MiXCR into one record per CDR3 protein. The sample includes around 30,000 distinct CDR3 sequences, about a sixth of them seen just once. This entry is derived from a study of neurological immune-mediated disorders. Time point given: technical triplicate 3. The sorted libraries were prepared using approximately 900,000 CD4+ or CD8+ T cells that had themselves been sorted. Study outcomes and limitations: CDR3 amino acid sequences of expanded clones were not shared across subjects, a result suggesting private repertoires in all groups. HTLV-1-associated myelopathy showed the most TCR clonal expansion; multiple sclerosis the least, below healthy controls.

The clonotype originates from a female donor with HTLV-1-associated myelopathy (HAM/TSP). Source material: CD4+ T cells from blood.

CDR3 amino acids: CATSDDGSGELFF. In DNA form, the CDR3 reads TGTGCCACCAGTGATGACGGGTCCGGGGAGCTGTTTTTT. The chain recombines TRBV24-1 with TRBJ2-2; D remains ambiguous. Looked up from germline, CDR1 is KGHDR and CDR2 is SFDVKD. The CDR3 consists of 13 residues. Trimming pared 3 bases from V and 6 bases from J, leaving 7 bases between.